Below, 22 T cell receptor beta chains from the same sample are listed, as sequenced in a study of blood T cells in healthy people across ages. Next came a second PCR, run for roughly 6 to 11 cycles, which used a sample-barcoded 5' primer along with a J-beta primer mix. TCRdb re-analysed the 5' RACE reads in MiXCR, keeping a single row per CDR3 protein. The data contain approximately 1.5 million distinct CDR3 sequences, 35% to 45% of them singletons. Sequenced material: blood. These receptors were collected from a woman aged 18-35 years in good health.

A few counts support this clonotype. This rearrangement joins TRBV6-4 to TRBJ2-5, with 10 bases that match TRBD2. The CDR3 sequence is 14 residues long. Unmatched junction bases numbered 12, after V lost 6 bases and J lost 11 bases. Looked up from germline, CDR1 is MRHNA and CDR2 is SNTAGT. This CDR3 reads CASSQLAGSDEQYF. The CDR3 DNA is TGTGCCAGCAGCCAACTAGCGGGGAGCGATGAGCAGTACTTC.

This clonotype was picked up a small number of times. V usage is TRBV7-2 and J usage is TRBJ1-2; 8 bases line up with TRBD1. The CDR3 is made up of 15 amino acids. The V gene's germline CDR1 is SGHTA and CDR2 FQGNSA. Trimming at V came to 3 bases and at J to 2 bases, leaving 5 bases not matched to a gene. CDR3 in amino acids: CASSFGDRPNYGYTF. The CDR3 DNA is TGTGCCAGCAGCTTTGGGGACAGGCCGAACTATGGCTACACCTTC.

The table lists this clonotype with a few counts. V is TRBV11-2 and J is TRBJ1-1; 7 bases align to TRBD1. Trimming took 5 bases from V and 10 from J; bases not matched to a gene: 10. CDR1 is SGHAT, CDR2 FQNNGV, per germline. The CDR3 loop spans 13 amino acids. The CDR3 nucleotides are TGTGCCAGCAGCCCCGACCCCTACAGGGGAGCTTTCTTT. Translated, it gives CASSPDPYRGAFF.

In this sample, this clonotype turned up many times. The chain uses TRBV7-2 and TRBJ2-7; D may match TRBD1 or TRBD2 (6 bases each). Germline loops: CDR1 SGHTA, CDR2 FQGNSA. The CDR3 consists of 15 residues. V was pared by 1 base and J by 2 bases, with 12 bases between. The CDR3 region has the DNA TGTGCCAGCAGCTTAGTAGGGGGGCGTACCTACGAGCAGTACTTC. It encodes CASSLVGGRTYEQYF. The entire variable domain, with the rest obtained from reference TRBV7-2 and TRBJ2-7, is as follows: GAGVSQSPSNKVTEKGKDVELRCDPISGHTALYWYRQSLGQGLEFLIYFQGNSAPDKSGLPSDRFSAERTGGSVSTLTIQRTQQEDSAVYLCASSLVGGRTYEQYFGPGTRLTVT.

This clonotype appeared a few times. This chain links TRBV7-2 with TRBJ1-2; weak D call: TRBD1 (5 bases). Trimming removed 2 bases from V and 2 bases from J, with 15 bases in between. Germline values: CDR1 SGHTA, CDR2 FQGNSA. This CDR3 has 16 amino acids. CDR3 sequence reads: CASSLSPGTANYGYTF. CDR3 DNA sequence: TGTGCCAGCAGCTTAAGTCCGGGGACTGCAAACTATGGCTACACCTTC.

This clonotype was found a few times. This chain links TRBV7-2 with TRBJ2-7; no reliable D call. The CDR3 loop spans 14 amino acids. CDR1 is SGHTA, CDR2 FQGNSA, per germline. The germline V and J ends were trimmed by 1 base and 2 bases, with 9 bases remaining between them. The CDR3: CASSLEFSTYEQYF. The CDR3 DNA reads as TGTGCCAGCAGCTTAGAGTTTAGCACCTACGAGCAGTACTTC.

This clonotype was detected only a few times. This chain links TRBV12-3 or TRBV12-4 with TRBJ2-1; 10 nucleotides match TRBD2. J was trimmed by 3 bases and V by 4 bases; bases with no gene match: 15. CDR3 length equals 19 residues. The CDR3 region is CASSSWHASGSLDYNEQFF. The CDR3 DNA reads TGTGCCAGCAGTTCCTGGCACGCTAGCGGGAGTCTAGACTACAATGAGCAGTTCTTC.

This clonotype has only a few counts. The rearrangement links TRBV7-2 to TRBJ1-1; D is unclear. V shed 5 bases and J shed 10 bases, with 11 bases lying between them. The CDR3 sequence is 11 residues long. Germline CDR1 is SGHTA and CDR2 is FQGNSA. CDR3 in amino acids: CASSPRAGAFF. The CDR3 nucleotides read TGTGCCAGCAGCCCGCGAGCCGGAGCTTTCTTT.

This clonotype has at least ten counts. The chain's CDR3 is CSVVDRRRTDTQYF. CDR3 DNA sequence: TGCAGCGTTGTAGACAGGCGACGCACAGATACGCAGTATTTT. V is TRBV29-1 and J is TRBJ2-3; maybe TRBD1 (6 bases). Germline V CDR1 and CDR2: SQVTM, ANQGSEA. CDR3 size: 14 residues. Deletions cut 4 bases from V and 1 base from J, with 12 bases between.

V is TRBV12-3 or TRBV12-4 and J is TRBJ1-2; D remains unclear. The V and J ends lost 1 base and 4 bases respectively, with 13 bases between them. The CDR3 contains 15 residues. The CDR3 reads CASSLEGFLGYGYTF. CDR3 coding DNA: TGTGCCAGCAGTTTAGAGGGCTTCCTGGGCTATGGCTACACCTTC.

The V gene is TRBV20-1, the J gene TRBJ2-1; D might be TRBD1 (5 bases). Trimming pared 5 bases from V and 5 bases from J, leaving 19 bases between. The V gene's germline CDR1 is DFQATT and CDR2 SNEGSKA (reference sequence). This CDR3 has 15 amino acids. The CDR3 sequence: CSAGAPGMANNEQFF. The CDR3 bases are TGCAGTGCTGGGGCCCCAGGGATGGCAAACAATGAGCAGTTCTTC.

The V call is TRBV12-3 or TRBV12-4, the J call TRBJ1-1; D is possibly TRBD1 (5 bases). The CDR3 runs 14 residues. V lost 4 bases and J lost 1, with 10 bases in between. In DNA, the CDR3 is TGTGCCAGCAGTTCCTCCGACAGGAACACTGAAGCTTTCTTT. As protein: CASSSSDRNTEAFF.

The gene calls are TRBV6-2 or TRBV6-3 and TRBJ2-5; D remains unclear. The CDR3 contains 12 residues. CDR1 MNHEY and CDR2 SVGEGT come from the germline V gene. V lost 2 bases and J lost 11, with 12 bases in between. This CDR3 reads CASSYPQYQQYF. CDR3 nucleotides: TGTGCCAGCAGTTACCCCCAATATCAGCAGTACTTC.

This clonotype was seen repeatedly, ten times or more. The rearrangement joins TRBV6-4 to TRBJ2-2; D uncertain. Trimming stripped 2 bases from V and 0 bases from J, with 1 base between. Germline V gene lookup returns CDR1 MRHNA and CDR2 SNTAGT. The CDR3 contains 13 residues. CDR3 residues: CASSDTNTGELFF. The CDR3, as DNA: TGTGCCAGCAGTGACACGAACACCGGGGAGCTGTTTTTT.

The rearrangement joins TRBV7-9 to TRBJ2-1, with 11 positions matching TRBD2. The length of the CDR3 is 18 residues. J gave up 8 bases and V 1 base, and 13 bases lay outside the gene matches. Germline V gives CDR1 SEHNR, CDR2 FQNEAQ (reference sequence). In nucleotides, the CDR3 is TGTGCCAGCAGCTTAGAGGGTTCGACTAGCGGGATGAATGATGAGCAGTTCTTC. This translates into CASSLEGSTSGMNDEQFF.

V gene TRBV4-1 combines with J gene TRBJ1-2; a weak D match, TRBD1 (6 bases). The germline V gene has CDR1 MGHRA and CDR2 YSYEKL. This CDR3 region has 15 residues. Trimming pared 2 bases from V and 4 bases from J, leaving 14 bases between. The CDR3 nucleotides are TGCGCCAGCAGCCAAACAGGACAGACAGCCTATGGCTACACCTTC. As protein: CASSQTGQTAYGYTF.

The CDR3 reads CASSFQGGGYEQYF. CDR3 nucleotides: TGTGCCAGCAGTTTCCAGGGTGGAGGCTACGAGCAGTACTTC. J is TRBJ2-7 and V is TRBV12-3 or TRBV12-4, with D perhaps TRBD1 or TRBD2 (5 bases each). The CDR3 runs 14 residues. V dropped 3 bases and J dropped 3 bases, with 12 bases sitting between them.

This clonotype was detected only a few times. The chain joins TRBV7-9 to TRBJ2-7; D ambiguous. The CDR3 is 14 amino acids. Between the trimmed V and J ends, which lost 7 bases and 3 bases, there was a span of 16 bases. Germline V lookup: CDR1 SEHNR, CDR2 FQNEAQ (reference sequence). CDR3 sequence: CASTISGEFYEQYF. The CDR3 nucleotides read TGTGCCAGCACCATATCAGGAGAATTCTACGAGCAGTACTTC.

The chain uses TRBV9 and TRBJ2-2; 11 bases map to TRBD1. Trimming at V came to 3 bases and at J to 4 bases, leaving 5 bases not matched to a gene. The CDR3 has 16 amino acids. Germline assignment: CDR1 SGDLS and CDR2 YYNGEE. The CDR3 protein is CASSGPGQGATGELFF. The CDR3 coding sequence is TGTGCCAGCAGCGGCCCCGGACAGGGGGCCACCGGGGAGCTGTTTTTT.

This clonotype was observed a single time. The chain couples TRBV11-2 to TRBJ2-3, with TRBD2 identical over 9 bases. The CDR3 spans 17 residues. The V gene end was trimmed by 3 bases and the J gene end by 0 bases; junction bases not matched to a gene: 7. Germline CDR1 and CDR2: SGHAT and FQNNGV. Here the CDR3 reads CASSFRRLAVSTDTQYF. CDR3 DNA: TGTGCCAGCAGCTTCCGAAGACTAGCGGTTAGCACAGATACGCAGTATTTT. The whole variable domain, remainder taken from reference TRBV11-2 and TRBJ2-3, is EAGVAQSPRYKIIEKRQSVAFWCNPISGHATLYWYQQILGQGPKLLIQFQNNGVVDDSQLPKDRFSAERLKGVDSTLKIQPAKLEDSAVYLCASSFRRLAVSTDTQYFGPGTRLTVL.

This clonotype occurred once. A much larger clonotype is one base distant, so this may be a read error. This chain uses TRBV29-1 with TRBJ1-2; no definite D call. The CDR3 covers 9 residues. From germline, CDR1 is SQVTM and CDR2 ANQGSEA. CDR3 DNA sequence: TGCAACGTTGAAAATGGCTACACCTTC. It is translated as CNVENGYTF.

V is TRBV4-2 and J is TRBJ2-3, with a possible D match to TRBD1 (6 bases). Trimming removed 5 bases at V and 3 bases at J, with 18 bases between. CDR3 size: 16 residues. Per germline, CDR1 LGHNA and CDR2 YNFKEQ. The DNA of the CDR3 is TGTGCCAGCAGCTTGAGGAGCCCAGGGGAGACAGATACGCAGTATTTT. It encodes CASSLRSPGETDTQYF.